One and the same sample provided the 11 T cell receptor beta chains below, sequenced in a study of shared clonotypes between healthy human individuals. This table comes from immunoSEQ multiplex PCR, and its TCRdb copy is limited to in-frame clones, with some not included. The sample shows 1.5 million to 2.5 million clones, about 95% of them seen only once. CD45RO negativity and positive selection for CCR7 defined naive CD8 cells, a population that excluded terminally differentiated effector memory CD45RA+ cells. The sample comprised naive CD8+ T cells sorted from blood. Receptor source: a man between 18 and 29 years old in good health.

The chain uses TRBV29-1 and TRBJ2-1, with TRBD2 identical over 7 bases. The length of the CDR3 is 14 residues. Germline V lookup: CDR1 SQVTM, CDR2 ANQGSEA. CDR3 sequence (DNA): TGCTCCTGGGGCCAAAGCGGGACCTACAATGAGCAGTTCTTC. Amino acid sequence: CSWGQSGTYNEQFF.

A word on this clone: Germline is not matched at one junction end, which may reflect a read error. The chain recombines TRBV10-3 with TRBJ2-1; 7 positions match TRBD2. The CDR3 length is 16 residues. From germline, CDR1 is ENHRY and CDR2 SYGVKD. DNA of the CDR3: TGTGCCATCAGTGACTGGGGGAGGGCCGAGGTCAATGTGCAGTTCTTC. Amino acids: CAISDWGRAEVNVQFF.

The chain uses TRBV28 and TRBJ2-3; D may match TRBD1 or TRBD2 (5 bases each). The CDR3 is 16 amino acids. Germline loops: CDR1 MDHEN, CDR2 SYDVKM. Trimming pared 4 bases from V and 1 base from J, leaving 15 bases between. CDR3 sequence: CASSWDPKLGTDTQYF. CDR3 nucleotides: TGTGCCAGCAGTTGGGACCCAAAACTGGGCACAGATACGCAGTATTTT.

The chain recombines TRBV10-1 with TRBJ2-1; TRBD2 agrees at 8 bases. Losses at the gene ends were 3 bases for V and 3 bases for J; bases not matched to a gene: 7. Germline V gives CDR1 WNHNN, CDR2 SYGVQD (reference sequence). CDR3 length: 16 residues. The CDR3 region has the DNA TGCGCCAGCAGTGATTCCGGGACTAGGGACTACAATGAGCAGTTCTTC. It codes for CASSDSGTRDYNEQFF.

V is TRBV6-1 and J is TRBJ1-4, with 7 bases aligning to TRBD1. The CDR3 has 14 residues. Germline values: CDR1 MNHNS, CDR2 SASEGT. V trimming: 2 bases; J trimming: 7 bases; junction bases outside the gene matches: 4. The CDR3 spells CASSEIRGGEKLFF. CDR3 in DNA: TGTGCCAGCAGTGAAATCAGGGGGGGTGAAAAACTGTTTTTT.

CDR3 sequence: CASSLTGLGDTQYF. In DNA, the CDR3 is TGTGCCAGCAGCTTAACAGGGTTGGGAGATACGCAGTATTTT. J is TRBJ2-3 and V is TRBV9; D is perhaps TRBD1 (6 bases). There are 14 residues in the CDR3. The germline V gene encodes CDR1 SGDLS and CDR2 YYNGEE. Trimming removed 4 bases from V and 5 bases from J, with 14 bases in between.

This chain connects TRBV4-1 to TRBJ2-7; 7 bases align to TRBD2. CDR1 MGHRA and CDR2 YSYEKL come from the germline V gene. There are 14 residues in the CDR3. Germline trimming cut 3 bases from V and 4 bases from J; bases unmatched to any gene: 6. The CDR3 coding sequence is TGCGCCAGCAGCCAGAACGGGGGGATGTACGAGCAGTACTTC. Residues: CASSQNGGMYEQYF.

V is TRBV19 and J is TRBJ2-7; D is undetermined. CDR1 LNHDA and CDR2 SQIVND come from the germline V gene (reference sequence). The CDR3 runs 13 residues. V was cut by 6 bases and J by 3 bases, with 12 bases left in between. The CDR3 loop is CASSPGPIYEQYF. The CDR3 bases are TGTGCCAGTAGCCCGGGCCCCATCTACGAGCAGTACTTC.

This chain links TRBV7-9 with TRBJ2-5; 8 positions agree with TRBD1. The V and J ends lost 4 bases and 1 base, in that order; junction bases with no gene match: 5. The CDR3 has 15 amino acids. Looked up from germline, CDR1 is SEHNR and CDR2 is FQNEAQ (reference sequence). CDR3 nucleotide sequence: TGTGCCAGCAGCTCCGCGGACAGGGCCCAAGAGACCCAGTACTTC. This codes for CASSSADRAQETQYF.

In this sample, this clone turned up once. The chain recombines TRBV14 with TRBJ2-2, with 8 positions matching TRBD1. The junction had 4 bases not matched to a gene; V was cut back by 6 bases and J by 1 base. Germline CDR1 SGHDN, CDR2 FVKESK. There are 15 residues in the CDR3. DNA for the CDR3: TGTGCCAGCAGGTTGACAGGGGAGAACACCGGGGAGCTGTTTTTT. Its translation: CASRLTGENTGELFF.

CDR3 bases: TGTGCCAAGATTCCTAATGAGCAGTTCTTC. Amino acid sequence: CAKIPNEQFF. The chain recombines TRBV30 with TRBJ2-1; D gene unclear. Germline V gene data show CDR1 as GTSNPN and CDR2 as SVGIG (reference sequence). V gave up 8 bases and J gave up 7 bases, with 9 bases separating them. The CDR3 sequence is 10 residues long.